A selection of T cell receptor beta chains follows, all from one sample in a study of human T cells and chemical hapten exposure. MiXCR, applied by TCRdb to the RACE reads, yields one record per CDR3 protein. The table includes some 70,000 distinct CDR3 sequences, 9.5% to 12% detected once. This material consisted of whole blood, taken in connection with sensitization to the hapten diphenylcyclopropenone (DPC). These receptors were collected from a woman aged 45-60 years with alopecia areata. Some clones in this sample may be carry-over from other donors' samples. Each CDR3 is given with its conserved first and last residue. The D gene is left open where the match is weak. Clone size appears in some rows only: once, few, many, or a class for an expanded clone.

j_call d_call v_call clone_size cdr3_nt cdr3_aa
TRBJ1-3 . TRBV28 . TGTGCCAGCAGCCTCCAACAGTACTCTGGAAACACCATATATTTT CASSLQQYSGNTIYF
TRBJ1-1 . TRBV7-3 many TGTGCCAGCAGCGTTGGGCCGAACACTGAAGCTTTCTTT CASSVGPNTEAFF
TRBJ2-7 . TRBV6-5 few TGTGCCAGCAGTACGGACAGACCGGGGGGCTACGAGCAGTACTTC CASSTDRPGGYEQYF
TRBJ2-4 . TRBV29-1 many TGCAGCGTTTGGGGGGAGTCGGCAAAAAAGAAGAACATTCAGTACTTC CSVWGESAKKKNIQYF
TRBJ2-7 . TRBV28 many TGTGCCAGCAGTCTAGCGGGCAGGGGGAGCGAGCAGTACTTC CASSLAGRGSEQYF
TRBJ2-1 . TRBV24-1 many TGTGCCACCAGTGATAGTGGGAGACAGCAGTTCTTC CATSDSGRQQFF
TRBJ2-3 . TRBV20-1 few TGCAGTGCTAGAGATCTGGGATCTCTCACAGATACGCAGTATTTT CSARDLGSLTDTQYF
TRBJ2-1 TRBD2 TRBV20-1 . TGCAGTGCCTCGCTGCCTAGCGGCTACAATGAGCAGTTCTTC CSASLPSGYNEQFF
TRBJ2-3 . TRBV20-1 few TGCAGTGCCCCCCGACAGACAGATACGCAGTATTTT CSAPRQTDTQYF
TRBJ1-6 . TRBV6-2/TRBV6-3 many TGTGCCAGCAGTTACCCGCCTAATTCACCCCTCCACTTT CASSYPPNSPLHF
TRBJ2-4 TRBD2 TRBV20-1 . TGCAGTGCTAGAGATCGTGGGACTAGGTACTTC CSARDRGTRYF
TRBJ2-2 TRBD2 TRBV20-1 few TGCAGTGCTAGTGTCGGGAGGGCCGGATACACCGGGGAGCTGTTTTTT CSASVGRAGYTGELFF
TRBJ1-2 . TRBV20-1 . TGCAGTGCTTTGAGGACAGCTAACTATGGCTACACCTTC CSALRTANYGYTF
TRBJ2-1 TRBD2 TRBV20-1 many TGCAGTGCAAAATCGGGACTAGCGGGGGGGTACAATGAGCAGTTCTTC CSAKSGLAGGYNEQFF
TRBJ2-3 . TRBV20-1 . TGCAGTGCTAGAGTTTCGGGGGCAGATACGCAGTATTTT CSARVSGADTQYF
TRBJ2-2 . TRBV14 many TGTGCCAGCAGCCCCCGGGAGTCTGGGCCCCTTGACACCGGGGAGCTGTTTTTT CASSPRESGPLDTGELFF
TRBJ1-2 . TRBV12-3/TRBV12-4 many TGTGCCAGCAGTTTAGCGCTTGGGGCACCGAATGGCTACACCTTC CASSLALGAPNGYTF
TRBJ2-7 TRBD1 TRBV7-3 . TGTGCCAGCAGTGCCACAGGGGGCAGGTTGTACGAGCAGTACTTC CASSATGGRLYEQYF
TRBJ1-2 . TRBV6-5 few TGTGCCAGCAGTTACTCGTCAGGGTCCCGATATGGCTACACCTTC CASSYSSGSRYGYTF
TRBJ2-1 TRBD2 TRBV28 . TGTGCCAGCAGTCCTAGCGGATCCTCCTACAATGAGCAGTTCTTC CASSPSGSSYNEQFF
TRBJ1-2 . TRBV18 many TGTGCCAGCTCATCAACAGGGAACTATGGCTACACCTTC CASSSTGNYGYTF
TRBJ2-1 . TRBV24-1 . TGTGCCACCAGTGATGTTGAGGGCCCACCATACAATGAGCAGTTCTTC CATSDVEGPPYNEQFF
TRBJ2-7 . TRBV6-6 . TGTGCCAGCAGTTACGTAGAGGGATCCTACGAGCAGTACTTC CASSYVEGSYEQYF
TRBJ2-7 TRBD2 TRBV11-2 few TGTGCCAGCTCCAGCCGTAAGCGGGGGGGAAATATCTACGAGCAGTACTTC CASSSRKRGGNIYEQYF
TRBJ2-3 . TRBV19 many TGTGCCAGTAGTATCCGAGGCCCACCGTCAGATACGCAGTATTTT CASSIRGPPSDTQYF
TRBJ1-6 . TRBV27 . TGTGCCAGCAGTTTAGAGGGGGGCACCAATTCACCCCTCCACTTT CASSLEGGTNSPLHF
TRBJ1-4 . TRBV11-2 . TGTGCCAGCAGCTTAGTAACCGGGCCCAATGAAAAACTGTTTTTT CASSLVTGPNEKLFF
TRBJ2-1 TRBD2 TRBV11-1 many TGTGCCAGCAGCTTTGCGGGAGGCTACAATGAGCAGTTCTTC CASSFAGGYNEQFF
TRBJ2-3 TRBD2 TRBV4-3 . TGCGCCAGCAGCCAAGGGACGGGACTAGCGGGGGCCGGTAGCACAGATACGCAGTATTTT CASSQGTGLAGAGSTDTQYF